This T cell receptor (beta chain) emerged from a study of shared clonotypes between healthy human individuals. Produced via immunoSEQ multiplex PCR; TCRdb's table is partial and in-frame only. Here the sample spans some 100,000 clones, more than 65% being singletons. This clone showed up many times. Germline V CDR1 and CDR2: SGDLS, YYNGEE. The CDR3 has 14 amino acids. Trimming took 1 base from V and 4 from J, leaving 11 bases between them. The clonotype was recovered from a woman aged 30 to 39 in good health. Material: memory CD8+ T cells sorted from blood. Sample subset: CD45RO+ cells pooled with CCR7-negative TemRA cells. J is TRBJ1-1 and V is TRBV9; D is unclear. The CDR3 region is CASSVSWGATEAFF. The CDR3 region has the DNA TGTGCCAGCAGCGTAAGTTGGGGAGCCACTGAAGCTTTCTTT.